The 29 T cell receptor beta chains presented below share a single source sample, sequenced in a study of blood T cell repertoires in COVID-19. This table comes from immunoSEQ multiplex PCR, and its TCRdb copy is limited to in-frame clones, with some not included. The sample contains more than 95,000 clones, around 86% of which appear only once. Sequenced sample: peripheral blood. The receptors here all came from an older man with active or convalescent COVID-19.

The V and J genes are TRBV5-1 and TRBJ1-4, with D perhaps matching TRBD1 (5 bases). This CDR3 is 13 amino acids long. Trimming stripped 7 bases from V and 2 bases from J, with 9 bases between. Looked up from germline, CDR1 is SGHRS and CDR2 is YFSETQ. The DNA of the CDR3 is TGCGCCAGCTCGACAGCCACTAATGAAAAACTGTTTTTT. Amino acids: CASSTATNEKLFF.

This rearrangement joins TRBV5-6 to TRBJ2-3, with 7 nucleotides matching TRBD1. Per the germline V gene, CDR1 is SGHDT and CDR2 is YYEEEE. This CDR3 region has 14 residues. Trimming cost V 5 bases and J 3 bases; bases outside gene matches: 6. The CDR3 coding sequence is TGTGCCAGCAGTCCTATACAGGGGACAGATACGCAGTATTTT. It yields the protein CASSPIQGTDTQYF.

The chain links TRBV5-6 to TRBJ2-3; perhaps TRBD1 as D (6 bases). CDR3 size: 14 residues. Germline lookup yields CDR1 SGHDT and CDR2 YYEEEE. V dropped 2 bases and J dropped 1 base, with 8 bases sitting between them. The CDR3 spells CASSLQGGTDTQYF. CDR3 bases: TGTGCCAGCAGCTTACAGGGTGGCACAGATACGCAGTATTTT.

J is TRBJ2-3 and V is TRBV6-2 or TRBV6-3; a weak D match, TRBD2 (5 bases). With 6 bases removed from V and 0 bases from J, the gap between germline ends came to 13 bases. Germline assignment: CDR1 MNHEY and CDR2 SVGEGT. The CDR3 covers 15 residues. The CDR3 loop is CASSPRRGSTDTQYF. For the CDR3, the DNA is TGTGCCAGCAGCCCACGAAGAGGGAGCACAGATACGCAGTATTTT.

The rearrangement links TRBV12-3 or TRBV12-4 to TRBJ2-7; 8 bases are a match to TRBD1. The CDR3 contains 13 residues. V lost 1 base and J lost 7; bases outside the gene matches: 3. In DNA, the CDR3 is TGTGCCAGCAGTTTAGGGACAGGGATTGAGCAGTACTTC. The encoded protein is CASSLGTGIEQYF.

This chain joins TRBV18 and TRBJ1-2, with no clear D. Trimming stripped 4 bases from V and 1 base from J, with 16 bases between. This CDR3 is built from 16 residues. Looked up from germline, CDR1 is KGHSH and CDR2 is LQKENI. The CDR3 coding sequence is TGTGCCAGCTCACGATCCCCGGGAGAAAATAACTATGGCTACACCTTC. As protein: CASSRSPGENNYGYTF.

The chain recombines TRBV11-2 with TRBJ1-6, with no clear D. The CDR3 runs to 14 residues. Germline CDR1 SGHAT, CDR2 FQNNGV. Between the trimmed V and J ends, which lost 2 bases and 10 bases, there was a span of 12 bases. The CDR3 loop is CASSLNPEPSPLHF. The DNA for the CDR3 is TGTGCCAGCAGCTTAAATCCTGAGCCCTCACCCCTCCACTTT.

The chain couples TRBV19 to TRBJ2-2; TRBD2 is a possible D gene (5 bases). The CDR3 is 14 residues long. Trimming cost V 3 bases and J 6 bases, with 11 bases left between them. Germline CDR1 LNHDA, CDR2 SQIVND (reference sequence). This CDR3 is CASSIYGVAGELFF. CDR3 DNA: TGTGCCAGTAGTATCTACGGGGTCGCCGGGGAGCTGTTTTTT.

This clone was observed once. CDR3: CSVELPTAGHSGNTIYF. The CDR3 DNA is TGCAGCGTTGAACTCCCCACGGCAGGGCACTCTGGAAACACCATATATTTT. The chain uses TRBV29-1 and TRBJ1-3, with D possibly TRBD1 on 5 matching bases. V shed 2 bases and J shed 0 bases, with 17 bases lying between them. CDR1 and CDR2 (germline): SQVTM, ANQGSEA. The CDR3 spans 17 residues.

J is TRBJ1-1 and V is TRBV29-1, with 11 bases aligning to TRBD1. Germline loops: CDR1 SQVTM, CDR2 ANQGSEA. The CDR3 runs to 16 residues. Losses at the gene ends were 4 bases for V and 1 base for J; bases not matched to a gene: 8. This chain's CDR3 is CSVGGDRGGRNTEAFF. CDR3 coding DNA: TGCAGCGTTGGCGGGGACAGGGGGGGTCGGAACACTGAAGCTTTCTTT.

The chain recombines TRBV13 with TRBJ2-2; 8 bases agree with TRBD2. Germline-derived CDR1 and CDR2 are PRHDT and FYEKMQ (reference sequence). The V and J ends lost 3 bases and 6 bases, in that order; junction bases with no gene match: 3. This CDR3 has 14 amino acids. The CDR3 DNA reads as TGTGCCAGCAGCTTCGGGACTAGGGCCGGGGAGCTGTTTTTT. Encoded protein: CASSFGTRAGELFF. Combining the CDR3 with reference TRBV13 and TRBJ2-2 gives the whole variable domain AAGVIQSPRHLIKEKRETATLKCYPIPRHDTVYWYQQGPGQDPQFLISFYEKMQSDKGSIPDRFSAQQFSDYHSELNMSSLELGDSALYFCASSFGTRAGELFFGEGSRLTVL.

The CDR3 region is CASSLPLAGAVEQYF. CDR3 DNA sequence: TGTGCCAGCTCACTCCCTTTAGCGGGAGCAGTCGAGCAGTACTTC. The chain couples TRBV18 to TRBJ2-7; TRBD2 matches at 9 bases. Germline V gives CDR1 KGHSH, CDR2 LQKENI. This CDR3 contains 15 residues. V was clipped by 4 bases and J by 6 bases; unmatched bases: 10.

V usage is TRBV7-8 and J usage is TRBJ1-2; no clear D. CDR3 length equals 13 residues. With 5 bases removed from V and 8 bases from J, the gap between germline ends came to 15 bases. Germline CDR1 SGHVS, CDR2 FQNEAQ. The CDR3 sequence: CASSPRGEGGYTF. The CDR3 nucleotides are TGTGCCAGCAGCCCCCGTGGGGAGGGAGGCTACACCTTC.

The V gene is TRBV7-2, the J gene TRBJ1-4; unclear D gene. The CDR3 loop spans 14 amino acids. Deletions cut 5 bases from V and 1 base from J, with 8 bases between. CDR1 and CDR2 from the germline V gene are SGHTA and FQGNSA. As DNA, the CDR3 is TGTGCCAGCAGCGTGAGGGTAACTAATGAAAAACTGTTTTTT. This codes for CASSVRVTNEKLFF.

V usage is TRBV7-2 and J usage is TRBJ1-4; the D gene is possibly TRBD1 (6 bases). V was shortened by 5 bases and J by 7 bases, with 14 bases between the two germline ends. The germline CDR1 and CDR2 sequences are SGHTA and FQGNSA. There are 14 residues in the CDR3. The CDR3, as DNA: TGTGCCAGCAGCCCACAGGGTATCTCTGAAAAACTGTTTTTT. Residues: CASSPQGISEKLFF.

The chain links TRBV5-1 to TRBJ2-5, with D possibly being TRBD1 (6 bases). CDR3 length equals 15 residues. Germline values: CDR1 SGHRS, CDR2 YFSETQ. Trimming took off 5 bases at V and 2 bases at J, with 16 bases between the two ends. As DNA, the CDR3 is TGCGCCAGCAGGCCTAGAACCGGGACACAAGAGACCCAGTACTTC. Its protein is CASRPRTGTQETQYF.

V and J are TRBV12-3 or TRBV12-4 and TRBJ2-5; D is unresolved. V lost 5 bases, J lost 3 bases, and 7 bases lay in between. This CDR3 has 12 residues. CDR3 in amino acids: CASSPTEETQYF. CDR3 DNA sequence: TGTGCCAGCAGTCCTACAGAAGAGACCCAGTACTTC.

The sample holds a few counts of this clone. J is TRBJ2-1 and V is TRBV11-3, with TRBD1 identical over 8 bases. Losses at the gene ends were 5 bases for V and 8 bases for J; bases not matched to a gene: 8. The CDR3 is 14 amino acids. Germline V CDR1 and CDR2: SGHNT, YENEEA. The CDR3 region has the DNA TGTGCCAGCAGCCCCGACAGGGGTCAGCATGAGCAGTTCTTC. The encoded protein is CASSPDRGQHEQFF.

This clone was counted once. CDR3 amino acids: CASQKKGEPGNTIYF. The CDR3 region has the DNA TGTGCCAGCCAAAAAAAGGGGGAGCCTGGAAACACCATATATTTT. The V call is TRBV21-1, the J call TRBJ1-3; the table's D gene call, TRBD1, was not cross checked with the DNA. TRBV21-1 has pseudogene status. The CDR3 sequence is 15 residues long.

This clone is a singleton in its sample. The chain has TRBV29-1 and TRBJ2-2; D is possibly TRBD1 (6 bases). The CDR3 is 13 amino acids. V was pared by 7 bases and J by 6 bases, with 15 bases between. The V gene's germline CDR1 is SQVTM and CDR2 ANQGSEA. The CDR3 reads CSAPLRGPGELFF. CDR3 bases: TGCAGCGCCCCGCTCAGGGGCCCCGGGGAGCTGTTTTTT.

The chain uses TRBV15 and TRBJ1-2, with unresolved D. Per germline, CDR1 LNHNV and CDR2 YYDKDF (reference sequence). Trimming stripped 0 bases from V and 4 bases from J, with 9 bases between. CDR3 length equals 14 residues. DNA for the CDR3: TGTGCCACCAGCAGAGAGGACGGAGGCTATGGCTACACCTTC. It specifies CATSREDGGYGYTF.

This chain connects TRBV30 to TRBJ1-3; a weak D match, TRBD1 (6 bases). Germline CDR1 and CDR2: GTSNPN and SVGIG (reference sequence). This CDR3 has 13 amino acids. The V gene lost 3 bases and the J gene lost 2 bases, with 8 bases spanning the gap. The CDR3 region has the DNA TGTGCCTGGAGACCAGGGGCTGGAAACACCATATATTTT. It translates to CAWRPGAGNTIYF.

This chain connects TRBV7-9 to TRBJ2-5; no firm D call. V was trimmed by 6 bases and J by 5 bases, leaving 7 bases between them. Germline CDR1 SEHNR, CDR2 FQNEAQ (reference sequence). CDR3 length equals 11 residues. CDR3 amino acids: CASSVFETQYF. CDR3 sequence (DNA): TGTGCCAGCAGTGTCTTCGAGACCCAGTACTTC.

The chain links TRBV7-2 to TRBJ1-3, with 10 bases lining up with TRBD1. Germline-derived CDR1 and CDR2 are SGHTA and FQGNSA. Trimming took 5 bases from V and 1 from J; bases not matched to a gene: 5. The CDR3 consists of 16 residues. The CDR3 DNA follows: TGTGCCAGCAGCACGACAGGGGGCAATTCTGGAAACACCATATATTTT. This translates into CASSTTGGNSGNTIYF.

CDR3 sequence: CASSFGGRELFF. CDR3 DNA: TGTGCCAGCAGTTTTGGGGGCAGGGAGCTGTTTTTT. The chain combines TRBV12-3 or TRBV12-4 with TRBJ2-2, with D maybe TRBD1 (6 bases). V gave up 3 bases and J gave up 9 bases, with 8 bases separating them. CDR3 size: 12 residues.

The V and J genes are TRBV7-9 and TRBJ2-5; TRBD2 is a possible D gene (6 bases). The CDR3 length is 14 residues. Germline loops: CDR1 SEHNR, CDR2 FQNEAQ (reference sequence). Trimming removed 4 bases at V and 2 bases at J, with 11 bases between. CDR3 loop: CASSSQGLQETQYF. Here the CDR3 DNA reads TGTGCCAGCAGCTCCCAGGGACTGCAAGAGACCCAGTACTTC.

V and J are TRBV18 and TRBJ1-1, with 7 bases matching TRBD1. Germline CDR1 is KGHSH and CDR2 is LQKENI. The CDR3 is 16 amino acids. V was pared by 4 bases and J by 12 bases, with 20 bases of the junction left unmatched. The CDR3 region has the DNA TGTGCCAGCTCACAGACCTCGACAGGGCTTGAATCGAGAACTTTCTTT. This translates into CASSQTSTGLESRTFF.

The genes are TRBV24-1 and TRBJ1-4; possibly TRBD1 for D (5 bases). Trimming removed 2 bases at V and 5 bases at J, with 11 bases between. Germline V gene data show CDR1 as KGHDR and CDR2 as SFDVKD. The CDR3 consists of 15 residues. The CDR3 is CATSDSGGSNEKLFF. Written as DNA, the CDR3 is TGTGCCACCAGTGATTCCGGGGGGAGCAATGAAAAACTGTTTTTT.

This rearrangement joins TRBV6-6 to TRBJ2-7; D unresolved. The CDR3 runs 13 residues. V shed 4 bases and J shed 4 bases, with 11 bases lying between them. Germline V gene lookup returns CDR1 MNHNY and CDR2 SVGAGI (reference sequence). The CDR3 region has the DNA TGTGCCAGCAGTTCCCTCGACTTGTACGAGCAGTACTTC. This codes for CASSSLDLYEQYF.